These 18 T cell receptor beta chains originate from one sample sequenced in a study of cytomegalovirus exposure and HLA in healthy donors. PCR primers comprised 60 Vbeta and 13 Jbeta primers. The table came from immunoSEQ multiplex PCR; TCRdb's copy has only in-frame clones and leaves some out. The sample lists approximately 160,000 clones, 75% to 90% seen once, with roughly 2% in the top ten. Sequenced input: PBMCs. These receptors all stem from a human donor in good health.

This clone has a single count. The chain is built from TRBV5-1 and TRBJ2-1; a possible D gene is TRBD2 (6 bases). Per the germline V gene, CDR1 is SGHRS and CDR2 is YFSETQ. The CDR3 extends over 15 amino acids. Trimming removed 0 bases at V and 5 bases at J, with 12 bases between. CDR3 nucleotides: TGCGCCAGCAGCTTGGGGTCTAGCGTAGACAATGAGCAGTTCTTC. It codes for CASSLGSSVDNEQFF. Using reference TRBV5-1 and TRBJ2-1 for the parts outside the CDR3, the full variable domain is KAGVTQTPRYLIKTRGQQVTLSCSPISGHRSVSWYQQTPGQGLQFLFEYFSETQRNKGNFPGRFSGRQFSNSRSEMNVSTLELGDSALYLCASSLGSSVDNEQFFGPGTRLTVL.

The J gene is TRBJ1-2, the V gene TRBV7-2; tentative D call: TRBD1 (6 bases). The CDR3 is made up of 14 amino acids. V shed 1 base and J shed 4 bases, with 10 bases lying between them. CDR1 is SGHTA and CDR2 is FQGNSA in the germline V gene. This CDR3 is CASSLGQDRYGYTF. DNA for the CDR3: TGTGCCAGCAGCTTAGGACAGGACCGCTATGGCTACACCTTC.

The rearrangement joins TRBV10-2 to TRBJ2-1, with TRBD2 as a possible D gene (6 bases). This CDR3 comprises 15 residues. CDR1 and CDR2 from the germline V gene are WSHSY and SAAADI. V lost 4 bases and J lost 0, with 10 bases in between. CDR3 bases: TGCGCCAGCAGTGTAGCGGTGTTCTCCTACAATGAGCAGTTCTTC. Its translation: CASSVAVFSYNEQFF.

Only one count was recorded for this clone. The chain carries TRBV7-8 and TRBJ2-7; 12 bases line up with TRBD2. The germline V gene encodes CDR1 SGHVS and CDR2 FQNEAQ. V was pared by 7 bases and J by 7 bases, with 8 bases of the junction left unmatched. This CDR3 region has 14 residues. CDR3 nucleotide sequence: TGTGCCAGCATGGTGCTAGCGGGGGGGCGTGAGCAGTACTTC. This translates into CASMVLAGGREQYF.

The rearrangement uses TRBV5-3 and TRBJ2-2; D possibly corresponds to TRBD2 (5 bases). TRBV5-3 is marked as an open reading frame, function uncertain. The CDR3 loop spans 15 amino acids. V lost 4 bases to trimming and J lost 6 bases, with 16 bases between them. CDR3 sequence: CARSARGSVSGELFF. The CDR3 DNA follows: TGTGCCAGAAGCGCTCGCGGTAGCGTGTCCGGGGAGCTGTTTTTT.

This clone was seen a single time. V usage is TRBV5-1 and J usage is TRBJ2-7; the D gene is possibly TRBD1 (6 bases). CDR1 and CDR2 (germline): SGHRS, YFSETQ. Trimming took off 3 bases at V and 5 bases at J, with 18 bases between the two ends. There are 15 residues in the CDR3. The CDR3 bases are TGCGCCAGCAGCTCCGATTTACAGGGTTGGAACGAGCAGTACTTC. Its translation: CASSSDLQGWNEQYF.

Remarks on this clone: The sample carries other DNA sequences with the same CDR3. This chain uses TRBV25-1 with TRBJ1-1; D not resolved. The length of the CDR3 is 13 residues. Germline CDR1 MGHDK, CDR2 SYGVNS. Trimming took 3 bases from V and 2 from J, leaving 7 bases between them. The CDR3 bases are TGTGCCAGCAGTGATCTCACTAACACTGAAGCTTTCTTT. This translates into CASSDLTNTEAFF. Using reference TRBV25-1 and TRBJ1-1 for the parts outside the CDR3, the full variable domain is EADIYQTPRYLVIGTGKKITLECSQTMGHDKMYWYQQDPGMELHLIHYSYGVNSTEKGDLSSESTVSRIRTEHFPLTLESARPSHTSQYLCASSDLTNTEAFFGQGTRLTVV.

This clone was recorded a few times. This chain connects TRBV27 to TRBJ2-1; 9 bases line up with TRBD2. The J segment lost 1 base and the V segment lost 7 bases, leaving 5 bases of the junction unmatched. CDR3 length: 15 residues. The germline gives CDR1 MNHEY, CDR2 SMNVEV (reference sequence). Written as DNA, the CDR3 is TGTGCCAGCAAAGCGGGGGGAACTTCCTACAATGAGCAGTTCTTC. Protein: CASKAGGTSYNEQFF.

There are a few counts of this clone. The CDR3 protein is CSVEDPVGPGGAYNEQFF. The CDR3 coding sequence is TGCAGCGTTGAAGATCCAGTCGGACCAGGGGGCGCTTACAATGAGCAGTTCTTC. This chain uses TRBV29-1 with TRBJ2-1, with 8 bases identical to TRBD1. Losses at the gene ends were 0 bases for V and 4 bases for J; bases not matched to a gene: 14. Germline V lookup: CDR1 SQVTM, CDR2 ANQGSEA. The CDR3 totals 18 residues.

CDR3 sequence: CASRPYRDRDHEQYF. For the CDR3, the DNA is TGTGCCAGCAGGCCATACCGGGACAGGGACCACGAGCAGTACTTC. The chain is built from TRBV27 and TRBJ2-7; 9 bases are a match to TRBD1. V was pared by 6 bases and J by 5 bases, with 11 bases of the junction left unmatched. The CDR3 loop spans 15 amino acids. From germline, CDR1 is MNHEY and CDR2 SMNVEV (reference sequence).

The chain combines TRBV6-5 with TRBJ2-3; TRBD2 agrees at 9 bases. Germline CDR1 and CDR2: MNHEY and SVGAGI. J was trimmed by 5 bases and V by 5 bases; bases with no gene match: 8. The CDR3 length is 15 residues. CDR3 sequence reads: CASSGSRGGRDTQYF. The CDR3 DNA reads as TGTGCCAGCAGTGGCTCGCGGGGGGGCCGAGATACGCAGTATTTT.

The CDR3: CASGEGAKETQYF. The CDR3 DNA is TGCGCCAGCGGAGAGGGCGCAAAAGAGACCCAGTACTTC. The chain carries TRBV5-1 and TRBJ2-5, with D possibly matching TRBD2 (5 bases). V was clipped by 7 bases and J by 3 bases, with 13 bases between them. The CDR3 contains 13 residues. Per the germline V gene, CDR1 is SGHRS and CDR2 is YFSETQ.

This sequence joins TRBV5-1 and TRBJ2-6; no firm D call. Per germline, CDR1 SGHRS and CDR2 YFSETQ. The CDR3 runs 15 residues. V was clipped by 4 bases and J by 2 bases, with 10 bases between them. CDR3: CASSPGLTGANVLTF. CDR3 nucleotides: TGCGCCAGCAGCCCGGGTCTGACTGGGGCCAACGTCCTGACTTTC. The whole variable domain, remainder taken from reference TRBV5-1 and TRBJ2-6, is KAGVTQTPRYLIKTRGQQVTLSCSPISGHRSVSWYQQTPGQGLQFLFEYFSETQRNKGNFPGRFSGRQFSNSRSEMNVSTLELGDSALYLCASSPGLTGANVLTFGAGSRLTVL.

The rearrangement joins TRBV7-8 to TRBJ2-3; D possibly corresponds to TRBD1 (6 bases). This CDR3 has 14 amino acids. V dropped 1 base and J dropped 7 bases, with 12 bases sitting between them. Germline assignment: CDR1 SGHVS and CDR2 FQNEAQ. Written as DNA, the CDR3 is TGTGCCAGCAGCTTAGTGGGGGCCCTCCATACGCAGTATTTT. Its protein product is CASSLVGALHTQYF.

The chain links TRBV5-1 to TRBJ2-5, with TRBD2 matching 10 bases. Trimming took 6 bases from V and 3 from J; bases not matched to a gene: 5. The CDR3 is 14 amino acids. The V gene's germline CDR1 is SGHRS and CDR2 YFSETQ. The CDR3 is CASTLAGGKETQYF. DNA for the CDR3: TGCGCCAGCACCTTAGCGGGGGGAAAAGAGACCCAGTACTTC.

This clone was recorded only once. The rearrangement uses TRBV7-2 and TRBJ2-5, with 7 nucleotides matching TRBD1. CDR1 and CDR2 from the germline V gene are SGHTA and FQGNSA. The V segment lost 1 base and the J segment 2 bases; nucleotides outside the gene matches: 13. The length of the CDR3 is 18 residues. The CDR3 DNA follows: TGTGCCAGCAGCTTAGATGTTAGGGGGCTAGCCTATCAAGAGACCCAGTACTTC. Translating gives CASSLDVRGLAYQETQYF.

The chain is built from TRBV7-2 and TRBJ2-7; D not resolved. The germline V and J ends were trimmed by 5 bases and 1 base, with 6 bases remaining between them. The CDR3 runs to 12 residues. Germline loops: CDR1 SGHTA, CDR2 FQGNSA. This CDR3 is CASSRNSYEQYF. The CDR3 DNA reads TGTGCCAGCAGCCGTAATTCCTACGAGCAGTACTTC.

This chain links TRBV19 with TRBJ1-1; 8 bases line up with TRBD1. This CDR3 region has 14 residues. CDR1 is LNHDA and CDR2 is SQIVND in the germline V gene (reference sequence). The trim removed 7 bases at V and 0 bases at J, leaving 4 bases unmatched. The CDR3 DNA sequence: TGTGCCAGTACCGACAGGGGCCTGAACACTGAAGCTTTCTTT. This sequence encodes CASTDRGLNTEAFF.